The clone carrying this TCR beta chain was observed a handful of times. Antigen specificity is unknown. V lost 2 bases to trimming and J lost 1 base; unmatched junction nucleotides: 8. The CDR3 totals 18 residues. CDR1 is SGHNT and CDR2 is YYREEE in the germline V gene (reference sequence). Assay used: immunoSEQ multiplex PCR; TCRdb lists only in-frame clones, some missing. This sample has 4,800 or so clones, with about 13% found just once. The data originate from a study of tumour-infiltrating T cells in Burkitt lymphoma. Across the whole study: This cohort included all epidemiological subtypes of Burkitt lymphoma. Productive clonality predicted overall and progression-free survival.

Regarding the study as a whole: Many Burkitt lymphoma patients shared several public clonotypes.

This chain connects TRBV5-4 to TRBJ2-3; 12 bases match TRBD2. The material sequenced was tumor tissue. The sequence was obtained from a human donor with Burkitt lymphoma. The DNA for the CDR3 is TGTGCCAGCAGCTTAGGGCTAGCGGGAGGGGGAGGCACAGATACGCAGTATTTT. Translating gives CASSLGLAGGGGTDTQYF.